The 12 T cell receptor beta chains in this list originate from one sample, sequenced in a study of T cells after yellow fever vaccination. TCRdb re-called the 5' RACE reads through MiXCR, storing one row per CDR3 protein. The table has fewer than 350,000 distinct CDR3 sequences, around 3.9% seen once. Sequencing was performed on PBMCs, taken on the day of the yellow fever booster vaccination. The receptors come from a man aged 18 to 30 who received the YFV17D yellow fever vaccine.

This clonotype was observed at least ten times. V and J are TRBV5-1 and TRBJ2-2; maybe TRBD1 (5 bases). V lost 4 bases to trimming and J lost 7 bases, with 17 bases between them. The CDR3 consists of 15 residues. Germline CDR1 and CDR2: SGHRS and YFSETQ. The CDR3 sequence is CASSPTPGFDGELFF. The CDR3, as DNA: TGCGCCAGCAGCCCGACCCCAGGGTTCGACGGGGAGCTGTTTTTT.

The table lists this clonotype with a few counts. The genes are TRBV10-2 and TRBJ1-6; D remains unclear. The ends were cut back, 6 bases at V and 4 bases at J, with 7 bases in the middle. The CDR3 sequence is 13 residues long. The germline CDR1 and CDR2 sequences are WSHSY and SAAADI. The CDR3: CASSGLYNSPLHF. In DNA, the CDR3 is TGCGCCAGCAGCGGACTTTATAATTCACCCCTCCACTTT.

This clonotype was seen more than once but under ten times. The chain carries TRBV6-6 and TRBJ2-1, with D perhaps TRBD1 or TRBD2 (5 bases each). This CDR3 comprises 16 residues. Germline V gene lookup returns CDR1 MNHNY and CDR2 SVGAGI (reference sequence). Between the trimmed V and J ends, which lost 5 bases and 9 bases, there was a span of 23 bases. DNA of the CDR3: TGTGCCAGCAGTACCCGTTGGGGGTACGATTTTTTTGAGCAGTTCTTC. Protein product: CASSTRWGYDFFEQFF.

In this sample, this clonotype turned up many times. This chain joins TRBV6-6 and TRBJ1-2; 7 bases match TRBD1. This CDR3 contains 17 residues. The V segment lost 1 base and the J segment 2 bases; nucleotides outside the gene matches: 10. In germline, CDR1 is MNHNY, CDR2 SVGAGI (reference sequence). The CDR3 sequence is CASSYWSGGTANYGYTF. CDR3 bases: TGTGCCAGCAGTTACTGGTCTGGGGGGACAGCGAACTATGGCTACACCTTC.

This clonotype was seen at least ten times. For the CDR3, the DNA is TGCAGCGCTGACGGACTAGCGGTGCTTAGCACAGATACGCAGTATTTT. Amino acid sequence: CSADGLAVLSTDTQYF. This rearrangement joins TRBV29-1 to TRBJ2-3, with TRBD2 matching over 10 bases. The CDR3 loop spans 16 amino acids. Per germline, CDR1 SQVTM and CDR2 ANQGSEA. V trimming: 7 bases; J trimming: 0 bases; junction bases outside the gene matches: 10.

This clonotype was observed at least ten times. The chain joins TRBV20-1 to TRBJ2-7; 7 nucleotides align to TRBD2. Germline trimming cut 7 bases from V and 4 bases from J; bases unmatched to any gene: 7. Germline values: CDR1 DFQATT, CDR2 SNEGSKA (reference sequence). The CDR3 extends over 12 amino acids. The CDR3 coding sequence is TGCAGTGGACTAGCCCCTACTTACGAGCAGTACGTC. It codes for CSGLAPTYEQYV.

This clonotype was observed a few times. The chain recombines TRBV5-6 with TRBJ1-2; D not certain. CDR1 is SGHDT and CDR2 is YYEEEE in the germline V gene. The CDR3 is 14 amino acids. Trimming took off 7 bases at V and 4 bases at J, with 17 bases between the two ends. Written as DNA, the CDR3 is TGTGCCAGCTGTCCGGTTAGAGAGTCCTATGGCTACACCTTC. Translation: CASCPVRESYGYTF.

There are a few counts of this clonotype. The chain has TRBV7-2 and TRBJ1-6; D not resolved. Germline assignment: CDR1 SGHTA and CDR2 FQGNSA. V was trimmed by 0 bases and J by 10 bases, leaving 13 bases between them. The CDR3 is 15 residues long. DNA of the CDR3: TGTGCCAGCAGCTTAGCTGCCATCCACGCGTCACCCCTCCACTTT. Translation: CASSLAAIHASPLHF.

The rearrangement links TRBV30 to TRBJ2-6; D not resolved. V lost 0 bases to trimming and J lost 3 bases, with 6 bases between them. From germline, CDR1 is GTSNPN and CDR2 SVGIG (reference sequence). This CDR3 has 14 residues. CDR3 sequence: CAWSVMSGANVLTF. In DNA form, the CDR3 reads TGTGCCTGGAGTGTAATGAGTGGGGCCAACGTCCTGACTTTC. The entire variable domain, with the rest obtained from reference TRBV30 and TRBJ2-6, is as follows: SQTIHQWPATLVQPVGSPLSLECTVEGTSNPNLYWYRQAAGRGLQLLFYSVGIGQISSEVPQNLSASRPQDRQFILSSKKLLLSDSGFYLCAWSVMSGANVLTFGAGSRLTVL.

There are many counts of this clonotype. V usage is TRBV28 and J usage is TRBJ1-5; D unclear. CDR1 is MDHEN, CDR2 SYDVKM, per germline. CDR3 length equals 15 residues. V was cut by 2 bases and J by 0 bases, with 8 bases left in between. Here the CDR3 DNA reads TGTGCCAGCAGTTTAGGAGCCAATAGCAATCAGCCCCAGCATTTT. Translation: CASSLGANSNQPQHF.

This clonotype was detected ten times or more. J is TRBJ2-2 and V is TRBV7-2, with D perhaps matching TRBD2 (6 bases). CDR3 size: 15 residues. V was shortened by 1 base and J by 9 bases, with 15 bases between the two germline ends. The germline V gene has CDR1 SGHTA and CDR2 FQGNSA. The CDR3 DNA is TGTGCCAGCAGCTTAGGGAGGGCGCGACGGTGGGAGCTGTTTTTT. This encodes CASSLGRARRWELFF.

The V and J genes are TRBV5-1 and TRBJ2-1, with 11 nucleotides matching TRBD2. The CDR3 sequence is 16 residues long. Germline V CDR1 and CDR2: SGHRS, YFSETQ. The ends lost 3 bases at V and 6 bases at J; junction bases unmatched: 8. The CDR3 reads CASSSLAGGPVNEQFF. The CDR3 DNA reads as TGCGCCAGCAGCTCTTTAGCGGGGGGGCCGGTCAATGAGCAGTTCTTC.